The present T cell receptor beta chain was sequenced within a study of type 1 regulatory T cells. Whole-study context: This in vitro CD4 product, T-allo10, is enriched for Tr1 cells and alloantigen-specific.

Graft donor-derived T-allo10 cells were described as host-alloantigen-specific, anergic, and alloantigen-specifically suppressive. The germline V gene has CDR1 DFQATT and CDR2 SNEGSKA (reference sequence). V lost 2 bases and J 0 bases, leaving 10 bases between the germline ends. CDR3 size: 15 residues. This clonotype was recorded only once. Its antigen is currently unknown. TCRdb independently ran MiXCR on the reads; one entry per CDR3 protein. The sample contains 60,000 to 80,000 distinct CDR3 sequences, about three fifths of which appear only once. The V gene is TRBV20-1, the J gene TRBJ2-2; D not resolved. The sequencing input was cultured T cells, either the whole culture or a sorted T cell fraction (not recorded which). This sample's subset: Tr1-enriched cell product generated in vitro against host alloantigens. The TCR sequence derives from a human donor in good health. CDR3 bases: TGCAGTGCTAGACTGGGAATCGCGAACACCGGGGAGCTGTTTTTT. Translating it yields CSARLGIANTGELFF.